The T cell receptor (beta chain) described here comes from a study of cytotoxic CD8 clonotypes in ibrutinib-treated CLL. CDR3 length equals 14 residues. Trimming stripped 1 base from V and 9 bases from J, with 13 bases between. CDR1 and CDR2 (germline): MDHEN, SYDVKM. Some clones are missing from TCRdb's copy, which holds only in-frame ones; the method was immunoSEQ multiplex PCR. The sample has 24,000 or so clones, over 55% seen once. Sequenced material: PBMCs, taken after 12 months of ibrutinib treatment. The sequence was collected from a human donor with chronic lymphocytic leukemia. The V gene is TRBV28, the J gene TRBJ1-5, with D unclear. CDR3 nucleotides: TGTGCCAGCAGTTTATTGGCAGAACGGAGGCCCCAGCATTTT. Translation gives CASSLLAERRPQHF. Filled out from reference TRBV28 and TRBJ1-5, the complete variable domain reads DVKVTQSSRYLVKRTGEKVFLECVQDMDHENMFWYRQDPGLGLRLIYFSYDVKMKEKGDIPEGYSVSREKKERFSLILESASTNQTSMYLCASSLLAERRPQHFGDGTRLSIL.